One T cell receptor (beta chain) is described in this entry. This sample is part of a study of CD8 T cells in Susac syndrome. It was with random hexamers that about 0.45 to 1 ug RNA was reverse transcribed. immunoSEQ multiplex PCR amplified TCR beta CDR3 across 54 Vbeta, 13 Jbeta. TCRdb itself ran the immunoSEQ multiplex PCR reads through MiXCR, one entry per CDR3 protein. The sample carries 85,000 to 120,000 distinct CDR3 sequences, around 94% recorded once. Peripheral blood CD8+ and CD4+ T cells were profiled by TCR beta sequencing. The patients with Susac syndrome satisfied recently defined diagnostic criteria for either definite or probable disease. The germline V gene has CDR1 SGHVS and CDR2 FQNEAQ. V lost 5 bases, J lost 0 bases, and 3 bases stayed unmatched. The CDR3 totals 14 residues.

The sequenced sample consisted of CD8+ T cells from PBMCs. The gene calls are TRBV7-8 and TRBJ2-5; 7 nucleotides line up with TRBD1. The source is a human donor with Susac syndrome. The CDR3, as DNA: TGTGCCAGCAGCAAGGGACAGTACCAAGAGACCCAGTACTTC. Amino acid sequence: CASSKGQYQETQYF.